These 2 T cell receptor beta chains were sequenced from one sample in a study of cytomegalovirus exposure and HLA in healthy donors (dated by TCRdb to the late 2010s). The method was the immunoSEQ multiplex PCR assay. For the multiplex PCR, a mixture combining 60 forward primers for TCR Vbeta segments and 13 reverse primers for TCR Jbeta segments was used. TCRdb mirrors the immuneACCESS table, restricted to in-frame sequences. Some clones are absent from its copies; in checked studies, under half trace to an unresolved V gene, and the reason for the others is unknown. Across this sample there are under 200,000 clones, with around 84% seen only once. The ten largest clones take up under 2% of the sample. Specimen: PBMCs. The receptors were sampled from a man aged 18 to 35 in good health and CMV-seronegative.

The CDR3 nucleotides are TGTGCCAGCTCACCACGAAGGACGGGAGCCTACGAGCAGTACTTC. Translated: CASSPRRTGAYEQYF. The chain employs TRBV18 and TRBJ2-7; maybe TRBD2 (6 bases). The CDR3 covers 15 residues. Germline V CDR1 and CDR2: KGHSH, LQKENI. Trimming removed 1 base at V and 2 bases at J, with 12 bases between.

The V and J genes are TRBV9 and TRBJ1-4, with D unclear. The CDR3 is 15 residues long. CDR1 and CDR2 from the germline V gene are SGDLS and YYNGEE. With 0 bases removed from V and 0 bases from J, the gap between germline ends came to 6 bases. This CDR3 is CASSVEGATNEKLFF. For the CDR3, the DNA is TGTGCCAGCAGCGTAGAGGGAGCAACTAATGAAAAACTGTTTTTT.